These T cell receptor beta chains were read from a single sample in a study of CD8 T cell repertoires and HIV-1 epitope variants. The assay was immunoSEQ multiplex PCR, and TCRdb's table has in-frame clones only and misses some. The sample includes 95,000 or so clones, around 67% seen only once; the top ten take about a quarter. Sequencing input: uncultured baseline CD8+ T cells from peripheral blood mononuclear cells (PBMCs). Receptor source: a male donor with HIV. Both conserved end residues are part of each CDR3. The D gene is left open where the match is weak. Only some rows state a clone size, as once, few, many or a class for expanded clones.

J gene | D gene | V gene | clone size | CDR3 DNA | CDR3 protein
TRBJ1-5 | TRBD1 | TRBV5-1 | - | TGCGCCAGCAGTAGTGGGACAGGGGGCTTTAGCAATCAGCCCCAGCATTTT | CASSSGTGGFSNQPQHF
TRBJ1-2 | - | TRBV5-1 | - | TGCGCCAGCAGCTTGGCGGACGGACTCTATGGCTACACCTTC | CASSLADGLYGYTF
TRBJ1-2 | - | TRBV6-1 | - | TGTGCCAGCAGTGAAGCCCCGAGCCGCTATGGCTACACCTTC | CASSEAPSRYGYTF
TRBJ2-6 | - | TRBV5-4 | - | TGTGCCAGCAGCTTGGAGGGCGTCTCTGGGGCCAACGTCCTGACTTTC | CASSLEGVSGANVLTF
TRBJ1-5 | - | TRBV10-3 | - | TGTGCCATCGCAGGTTATAGCAATCAGCCCCAGCATTTT | CAIAGYSNQPQHF
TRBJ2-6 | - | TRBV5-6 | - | TGTGCCAGCAGCCAGGAGGCGGCCGACGGGGCCAACGTCCTGACTTTC | CASSQEAADGANVLTF
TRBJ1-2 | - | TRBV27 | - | TGTGCCAGCAGTTTAGGGGTTGGTATGGATGGCTACACCTTC | CASSLGVGMDGYTF
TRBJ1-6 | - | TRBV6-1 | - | TGTGCCAGCAGTGAACGAGGGCGGCCTTCACCCCTCCACTTT | CASSERGRPSPLHF
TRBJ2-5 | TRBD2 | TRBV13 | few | TGTGCCAGCAGCTTAGTGCGGGGGGGCCTGGAGACCCAGTACTTC | CASSLVRGGLETQYF
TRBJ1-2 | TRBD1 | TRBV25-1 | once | TGTGCCAGCAGTGAAAATACAGGGGATGGCTACACCTTC | CASSENTGDGYTF
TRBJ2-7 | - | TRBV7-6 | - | TGTGCCAGCAGCTTAGGCTTTTTCTACGAGCAGTACTTC | CASSLGFFYEQYF
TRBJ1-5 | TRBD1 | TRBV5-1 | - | TGCGCCAGCAGCCTGACAGGGCGAGAGCCCCAGCATTTT | CASSLTGREPQHF
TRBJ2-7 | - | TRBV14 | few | TGTGCCAGCAGCCAATTGGGTTTCGAGCAGTACTTC | CASSQLGFEQYF
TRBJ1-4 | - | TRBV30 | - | TGTGCCTGGAGCGCCCTCGGGGCCCGAGGCGAAAAACTGTTTTTT | CAWSALGARGEKLFF
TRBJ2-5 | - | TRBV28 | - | TGTGCCAGCACCCAGGGGGCTAGCGGGGCCTCGGGGACCCAGTACTTC | CASTQGASGASGTQYF
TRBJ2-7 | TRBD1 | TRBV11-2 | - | TGTGCCAGCAGCCCAAACTCTAGGACAGGTCAACCCTACGAGCAGTACTTC | CASSPNSRTGQPYEQYF
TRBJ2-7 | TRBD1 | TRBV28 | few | TGTGCCAGCAGCGTACAGGGGGTGTGGGGCGAGCAGTACTTC | CASSVQGVWGEQYF
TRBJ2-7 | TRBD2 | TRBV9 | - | TGTGCCAGCAGCGTAGCGGGGGGGAACCCCTACGAGCAGTACTTC | CASSVAGGNPYEQYF
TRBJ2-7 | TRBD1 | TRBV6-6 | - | TGTGCCAGCAGTTCAGGGACAGAAGTCCTCTACGAGCAGTACTTC | CASSSGTEVLYEQYF
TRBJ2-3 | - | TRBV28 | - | TGTGCCAGCAGTTCACGGGGAGGATTCCCCACAGATACGCAGTATTTT | CASSSRGGFPTDTQYF
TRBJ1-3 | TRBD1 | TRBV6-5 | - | TGTGCCAGCAGTTACGGTACAGGGGAGATTAGAAACACCATATATTTT | CASSYGTGEIRNTIYF
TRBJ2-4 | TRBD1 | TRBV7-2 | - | TGTGCCAGCAGCTTAGGGACAGGTTCTACAAACATTCAGTACTTC | CASSLGTGSTNIQYF
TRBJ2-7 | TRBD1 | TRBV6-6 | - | TGTGCCAGCAGTTGGGGACAGGGATCCTACGAGCAGTACTTC | CASSWGQGSYEQYF
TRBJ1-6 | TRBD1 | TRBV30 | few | TGTGCCTGGAGTGGGACAGGGAATAATTCACCCCTCCACTTT | CAWSGTGNNSPLHF
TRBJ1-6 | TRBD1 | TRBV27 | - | TGTGCCAGCAGGGGGACAGGGGGCAGGGGTTCACCCCTCCACTTT | CASRGTGGRGSPLHF
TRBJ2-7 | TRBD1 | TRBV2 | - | TGTGCCAGCAGGACCCATTCAGGGGGCATGAACGAGCAGTACTTC | CASRTHSGGMNEQYF
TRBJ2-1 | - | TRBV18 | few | TGTGCCAGTTCCGACGGACTACTAAATGAGCAGTTCTTC | CASSDGLLNEQFF
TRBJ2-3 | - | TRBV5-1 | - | TGCGCCAGCAGCTTGGAACCGAGGTCGGGCACAGATACGCAGTATTTT | CASSLEPRSGTDTQYF
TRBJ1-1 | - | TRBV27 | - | TGTGCCAGCAGTCAAGGGGTAGGGCACACTGAAGCTTTCTTT | CASSQGVGHTEAFF
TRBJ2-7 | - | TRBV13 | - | TGTGCCAGCAGCTTGGGACCGCCGACTGCCTCCTACGAGCAGTACTTC | CASSLGPPTASYEQYF
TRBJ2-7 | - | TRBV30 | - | TGTGCCTGGAGTCCACAGGGACCCCCAGAGCAGTACTTC | CAWSPQGPPEQYF
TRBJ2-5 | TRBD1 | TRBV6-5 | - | TGTGCCAGCAGTTACTCGGGACAGGGGACACGAGAGACCCAGTACTTC | CASSYSGQGTRETQYF
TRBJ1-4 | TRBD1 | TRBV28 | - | TGTGCCAGCAGGAGGCCGGGACAGACAAATGAAAAACTGTTTTTT | CASRRPGQTNEKLFF
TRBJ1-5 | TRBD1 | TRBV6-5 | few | TGTGCCAGCAGGGGGGACAGATTTAGCAATCAGCCCCAGCATTTT | CASRGDRFSNQPQHF
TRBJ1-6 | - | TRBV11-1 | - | TGTGCCAGCAGCGAAAATCGGATTAATTCACCCCTCCACTTT | CASSENRINSPLHF
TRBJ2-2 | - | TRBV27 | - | TGTGCCAGCAGTTTAAGTTTTTGGGGGGCGGACACCGGGGAGCTGTTTTTT | CASSLSFWGADTGELFF
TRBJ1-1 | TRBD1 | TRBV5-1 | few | TGCGCCAGCAGCTTCGGGACAGGGGGCTTGAACACTGAAGCTTTCTTT | CASSFGTGGLNTEAFF
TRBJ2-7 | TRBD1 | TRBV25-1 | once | TGTGCCAGCAGGCCCAGGGGGCAGCCCTACGAGCAGTACTTC | CASRPRGQPYEQYF
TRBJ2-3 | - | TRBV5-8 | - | TGTGCCAGCAGCTTGGAACAGCCTACAGATACGCAGTATTTT | CASSLEQPTDTQYF
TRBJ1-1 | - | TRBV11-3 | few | TGTGCCAGCAGCCTGACCATGAACACTGAAGCTTTCTTT | CASSLTMNTEAFF
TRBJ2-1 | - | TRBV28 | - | TGTGCCGCCGAAACTTATGAGAGGGTTGGGGGAAATGAGCAGTTCTTC | CAAETYERVGGNEQFF
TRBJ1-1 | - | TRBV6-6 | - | TGTGCCAGCAGTTCTCCAACGGGACCTTTGAGCACTGAAGCTTTCTTT | CASSSPTGPLSTEAFF
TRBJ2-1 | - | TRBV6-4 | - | TGTGCCACCAAGGCCCCGGGCAATGAGCAGTTCTTC | CATKAPGNEQFF
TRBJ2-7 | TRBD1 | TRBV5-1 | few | TGCGCCAGCAGTTTAGGGACAGCTCCAACCTACGAGCAGTACTTC | CASSLGTAPTYEQYF
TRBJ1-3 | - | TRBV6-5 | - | TGTGCCAGCAGTTACTCACAGGGACCCTCTGGAAACACCATATATTTT | CASSYSQGPSGNTIYF
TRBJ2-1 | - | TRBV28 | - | TGTGCCAGCAGCCAATTCCCAGGGGTGCATGAGCAGTTCTTC | CASSQFPGVHEQFF
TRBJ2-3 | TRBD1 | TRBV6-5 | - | TGTGCCAGCAGTTACTCGACAGGGGCTACAGATACGCAGTATTTT | CASSYSTGATDTQYF
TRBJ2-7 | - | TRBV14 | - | TGTGCCAGCAGCCAACTAGGGGACGCCTACGAGCAGTACTTC | CASSQLGDAYEQYF
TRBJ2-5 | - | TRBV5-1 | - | TGCGCCAGCAGCCTAGGGCAGGCTCAAGAGCCCCAGTACTTC | CASSLGQAQEPQYF
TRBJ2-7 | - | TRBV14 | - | TGTGCCAGCAGCCGTGTGGCGGGGTACGAGCAGTACTTC | CASSRVAGYEQYF
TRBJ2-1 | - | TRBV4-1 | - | TGCGCCAGCAGCCAACCCTTTCTGGGGGGGCCATTCAGTGAGCAGTTCTTC | CASSQPFLGGPFSEQFF
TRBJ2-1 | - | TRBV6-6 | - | TGTGCCAGCAGTTACCCGTCGGGGAGAGAGCAGTTCTTC | CASSYPSGREQFF